These 15 T cell receptor beta chains share one sample of origin, sequenced in a study of blood T cell repertoires in COVID-19. Sequenced by immunoSEQ multiplex PCR; TCRdb stores in-frame clones only, minus some. The sample records about 43,000 clones, approximately 90% being singletons. The sequencing input was peripheral blood. Receptors originate from a man between 40 and 49 years old with COVID-19, enrolled during active disease.

V usage is TRBV18 and J usage is TRBJ2-1; D not certain. The ends were cut back, 3 bases at V and 7 bases at J, with 7 bases in the middle. The germline V gene has CDR1 KGHSH and CDR2 LQKENI. This CDR3 has 12 residues. CDR3 in amino acids: CASSPVENEQFF. The CDR3 region has the DNA TGTGCCAGCTCACCGGTAGAGAATGAGCAGTTCTTC.

J is TRBJ2-1 and V is TRBV28; 8 nucleotides match TRBD2. CDR3 size: 16 residues. Germline loops: CDR1 MDHEN, CDR2 SYDVKM. V shed 5 bases and J 5 bases; nucleotides not matched to a gene: 11. The CDR3: CASSPPGGAGNNEQFF. The CDR3 DNA sequence: TGTGCCAGCAGTCCCCCCGGGGGGGCCGGGAACAATGAGCAGTTCTTC.

CDR3 region: CASSSYRGRSYNEQFF. Here the CDR3 DNA reads TGTGCCAGCAGCTCCTACAGGGGTAGGTCCTACAATGAGCAGTTCTTC. This chain connects TRBV7-8 to TRBJ2-1; 7 nucleotides line up with TRBD1. Per germline, CDR1 SGHVS and CDR2 FQNEAQ. The CDR3 has 16 amino acids. The junction had 7 bases not matched to a gene; V was cut back by 4 bases and J by 1 base.

V gene TRBV7-8 combines with J gene TRBJ2-1; the match to TRBD2 covers 8 bases. Losses at the gene ends were 4 bases for V and 2 bases for J; bases not matched to a gene: 4. Germline V lookup: CDR1 SGHVS, CDR2 FQNEAQ. CDR3 length: 15 amino acids. CDR3 coding DNA: TGTGCCAGCAGCTCGGAGACTAGCGCCTACAATGAGCAGTTCTTC. It translates to CASSSETSAYNEQFF.

V gene TRBV2 combines with J gene TRBJ2-7; the match to TRBD2 covers 8 bases. V shed 8 bases and J 2 bases; nucleotides not matched to a gene: 8. The germline CDR1 and CDR2 sequences are SNHLY and FYNNEI. There are 14 residues in the CDR3. The CDR3 region is CASHSRGGPYEQYF. CDR3 bases: TGTGCCAGCCACTCTCGGGGGGGCCCCTACGAGCAGTACTTC.

This chain connects TRBV6-8 to TRBJ2-7, with D possibly being TRBD1 (6 bases). V was clipped by 8 bases and J by 2 bases, with 10 bases between them. In germline, CDR1 is MNHGY, CDR2 SAAAGT. The CDR3 extends over 12 amino acids. In DNA, the CDR3 is TGTGCCAGCGGAGACAGGACCTACGAGCAGTACTTC. This gives the protein CASGDRTYEQYF.

The V and J genes are TRBV6-4 and TRBJ1-2; 9 positions match TRBD1. Germline-derived CDR1 and CDR2 are MRHNA and SNTAGT. The J segment lost 2 bases and the V segment lost 6 bases, leaving 7 bases of the junction unmatched. The CDR3 has 15 residues. CDR3 residues: CASSRTGDGNYGYTF. The CDR3 DNA reads TGTGCCAGCAGCCGGACAGGGGATGGGAACTATGGCTACACCTTC.

The chain carries TRBV6-1 and TRBJ1-4; the D gene is possibly TRBD1 (6 bases). CDR3 size: 15 residues. V lost 2 bases and J 7 bases, leaving 14 bases between the germline ends. Germline assignment: CDR1 MNHNS and CDR2 SASEGT. Here the CDR3 DNA reads TGTGCCAGCAGTGAAAATTTAGGGGGTGGTGAAAAACTGTTTTTT. Protein product: CASSENLGGGEKLFF.

The rearrangement links TRBV19 to TRBJ2-7, with 8 bases identical to TRBD1. CDR1 and CDR2 from the germline V gene are LNHDA and SQIVND (reference sequence). Trimming at V came to 5 bases and at J to 3 bases, leaving 3 bases not matched to a gene. This CDR3 is built from 13 residues. This chain's CDR3 is CASSPQGGYEQYF. The CDR3 DNA sequence: TGTGCCAGTAGTCCACAGGGGGGCTACGAGCAGTACTTC.

This CDR3 reads CASSQRTGDPYNEQFF. The CDR3 region has the DNA TGTGCCAGCAGCCAGAGGACAGGGGATCCTTACAATGAGCAGTTCTTC. The chain uses TRBV3-1 (or the pseudogene TRBV3-2) and TRBJ2-1; TRBD1 agrees at 9 bases. The CDR3 extends over 16 amino acids. V gave up 3 bases and J gave up 4 bases; unmatched junction bases: 7. Germline V gene data show CDR1 as LGHDT and CDR2 as YNNKEL (reference sequence).

The CDR3 region is CASSVATPGQGDGYTF. CDR3 sequence (DNA): TGTGCCAGCAGCGTAGCTACTCCGGGACAGGGGGATGGCTACACCTTC. V and J are TRBV9 and TRBJ1-2; TRBD1 matches at 11 bases. Germline V gene sequence: CDR1 SGDLS, CDR2 YYNGEE. V was pared by 0 bases and J by 6 bases, with 7 bases of the junction left unmatched. This CDR3 has 16 amino acids.

This clone has just one count. The chain employs TRBV14 and TRBJ2-7; 14 positions agree with TRBD2. From germline, CDR1 is SGHDN and CDR2 FVKESK. The V segment lost 1 base and the J segment 1 base; nucleotides outside the gene matches: 9. The CDR3 consists of 19 residues. CDR3 sequence (DNA): TGTGCCAGCAGCCAAGCCGGAGGACTAGCGGGGGGAAAGTCCTACGAGCAGTACTTC. As protein: CASSQAGGLAGGKSYEQYF. The whole variable domain, remainder taken from reference TRBV14 and TRBJ2-7, is EAGVTQFPSHSVIEKGQTVTLRCDPISGHDNLYWYRRVMGKEIKFLLHFVKESKQDESGMPNNRFLAERTGGTYSTLKVQPAELEDSGVYFCASSQAGGLAGGKSYEQYFGPGTRLTVT.

The count of this clone is one. The genes are TRBV27 and TRBJ1-6; D may be TRBD1 (6 bases). Germline values: CDR1 MNHEY, CDR2 SMNVEV (reference sequence). CDR3 length equals 13 residues. V gave up 5 bases and J gave up 10 bases, with 12 bases separating them. In DNA form, the CDR3 reads TGTGCCAGCAGTGACAGGCGCGGGTCACCCCTCCACTTT. It translates to CASSDRRGSPLHF.

The gene calls are TRBV11-3 and TRBJ2-3; 10 bases are a match to TRBD2. The V segment lost 4 bases and the J segment 5 bases; nucleotides outside the gene matches: 15. This CDR3 region has 18 residues. Germline V CDR1 and CDR2: SGHNT, YENEEA. CDR3 sequence (DNA): TGTGCCAGCAGCTCCGTCAGCGGGGGGGCCAGGGTAGAAGATACGCAGTATTTT. Translating it yields CASSSVSGGARVEDTQYF.

The CDR3 bases are TGTGCCAGCAGTCCCGGGACAGGGAACTATGGCTACACCTTC. It is translated as CASSPGTGNYGYTF. The rearrangement uses TRBV27 and TRBJ1-2, with 9 bases identical to TRBD1. The CDR3 contains 14 residues. CDR1 and CDR2 from the germline V gene are MNHEY and SMNVEV (reference sequence). Trimming removed 5 bases from V and 2 bases from J; junction bases left unmatched: 3.